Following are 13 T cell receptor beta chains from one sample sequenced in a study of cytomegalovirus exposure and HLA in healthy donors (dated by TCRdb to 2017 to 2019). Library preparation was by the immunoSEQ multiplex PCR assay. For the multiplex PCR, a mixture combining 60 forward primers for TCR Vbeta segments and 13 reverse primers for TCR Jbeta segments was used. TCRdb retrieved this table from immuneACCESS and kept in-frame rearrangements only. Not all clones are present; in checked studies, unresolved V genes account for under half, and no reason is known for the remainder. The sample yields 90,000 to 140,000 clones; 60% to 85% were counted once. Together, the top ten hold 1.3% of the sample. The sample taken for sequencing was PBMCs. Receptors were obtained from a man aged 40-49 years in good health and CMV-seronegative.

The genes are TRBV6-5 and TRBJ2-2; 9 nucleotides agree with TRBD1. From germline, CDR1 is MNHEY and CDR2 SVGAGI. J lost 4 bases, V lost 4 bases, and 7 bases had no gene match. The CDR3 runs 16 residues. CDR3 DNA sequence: TGTGCCAGCAGTTTGGGACAGGGCTTGACCACCGGGGAGCTGTTTTTT. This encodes CASSLGQGLTTGELFF.

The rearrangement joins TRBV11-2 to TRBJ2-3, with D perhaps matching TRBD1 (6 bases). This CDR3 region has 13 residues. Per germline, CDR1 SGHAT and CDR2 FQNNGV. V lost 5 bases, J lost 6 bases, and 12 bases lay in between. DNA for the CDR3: TGTGCCAGCAGCCGACAGGATCTCGATACGCAGTATTTT. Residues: CASSRQDLDTQYF.

The CDR3 region is CASSLGDRGRGETQYF. CDR3 DNA: TGTGCCAGCAGCTTAGGGGACAGGGGGCGAGGAGAGACCCAGTACTTC. The gene calls are TRBV7-9 and TRBJ2-5; 12 bases fit TRBD1. The trim removed 1 base at V and 4 bases at J, leaving 4 bases unmatched. CDR3 size: 16 residues. Germline CDR1 SEHNR, CDR2 FQNEAQ (reference sequence).

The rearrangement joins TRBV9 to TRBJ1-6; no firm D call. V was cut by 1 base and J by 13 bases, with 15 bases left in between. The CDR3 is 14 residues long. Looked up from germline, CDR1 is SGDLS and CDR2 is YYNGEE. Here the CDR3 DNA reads TGTGCCAGCAGCGTATCCAGTCGAATTCACCCCCTCCACTTT. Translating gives CASSVSSRIHPLHF.

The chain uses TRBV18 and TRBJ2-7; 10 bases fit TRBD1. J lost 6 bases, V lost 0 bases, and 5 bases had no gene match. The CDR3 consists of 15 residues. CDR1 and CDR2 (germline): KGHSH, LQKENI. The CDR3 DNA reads TGTGCCAGCTCACCACCGTTGGGACAGGGGTCCGAGCAGTACTTC. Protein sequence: CASSPPLGQGSEQYF. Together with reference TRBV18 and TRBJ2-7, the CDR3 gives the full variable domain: NAGVMQNPRHLVRRRGQEARLRCSPMKGHSHVYWYRQLPEEGLKFMVYLQKENIIDESGMPKERFSAEFPKEGPSILRIQQVVRGDSAAYFCASSPPLGQGSEQYFGPGTRLTVT.

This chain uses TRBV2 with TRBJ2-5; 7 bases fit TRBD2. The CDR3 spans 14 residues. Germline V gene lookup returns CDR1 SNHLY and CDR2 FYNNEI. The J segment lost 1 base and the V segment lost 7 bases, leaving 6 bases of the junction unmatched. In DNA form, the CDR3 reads TGTGCCAGCAACTCCTTAGCGGGCCAAGAGACCCAGTACTTC. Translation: CASNSLAGQETQYF.

Here the CDR3 reads CAWSGGGQPQHF. The CDR3 bases are TGTGCCTGGAGTGGGGGGGGGCAGCCCCAGCATTTT. The chain couples TRBV30 to TRBJ1-5; D might be TRBD1 (5 bases). This CDR3 comprises 12 residues. The V end was cut by 1 base, the J end by 7 bases, with 8 bases between. Germline CDR1 GTSNPN, CDR2 SVGIG (reference sequence).

The CDR3 loop is CASGPDRELEETQYF. The CDR3, as DNA: TGTGCCAGCGGGCCAGACCGGGAGTTGGAAGAGACCCAGTACTTC. The gene calls are TRBV4-2 and TRBJ2-5; possible D gene TRBD2, 6 bases. CDR3 length equals 15 residues. Between the trimmed V and J ends, which lost 8 bases and 3 bases, there was a span of 19 bases. Per germline, CDR1 LGHNA and CDR2 YNFKEQ.

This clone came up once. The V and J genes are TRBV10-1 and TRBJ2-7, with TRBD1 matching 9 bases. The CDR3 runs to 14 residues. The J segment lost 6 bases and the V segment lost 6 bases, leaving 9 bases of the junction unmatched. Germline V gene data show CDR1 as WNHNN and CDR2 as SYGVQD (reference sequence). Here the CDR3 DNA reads TGCGCCAGCAGACCGGGACAGGGTAGCCTCGAGCAGTACTTC. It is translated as CASRPGQGSLEQYF.

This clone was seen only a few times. CDR3 sequence reads: CASSRDYGGYNEQFF. Here the CDR3 DNA reads TGCGCCAGCAGCCGTGACTACGGCGGATACAATGAGCAGTTCTTC. The rearrangement uses TRBV5-1 and TRBJ2-1; possible D gene TRBD2, 5 bases. The CDR3 is 15 residues long. CDR1 and CDR2 from the germline V gene are SGHRS and YFSETQ. Trimming shortened V by 4 bases and J by 4 bases, and 15 bases separated the two germline ends.

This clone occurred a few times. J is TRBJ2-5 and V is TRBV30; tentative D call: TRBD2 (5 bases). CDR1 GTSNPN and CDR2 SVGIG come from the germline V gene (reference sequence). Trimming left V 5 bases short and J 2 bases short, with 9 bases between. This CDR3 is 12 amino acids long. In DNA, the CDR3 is TGTGCCTGGGGACTGAATCAAGAGACCCAGTACTTC. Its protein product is CAWGLNQETQYF.

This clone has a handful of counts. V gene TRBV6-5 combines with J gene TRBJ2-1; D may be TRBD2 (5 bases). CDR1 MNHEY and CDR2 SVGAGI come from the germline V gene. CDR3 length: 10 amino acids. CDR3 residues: CATGMIEQFF. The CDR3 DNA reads TGTGCAACCGGGATGATTGAGCAGTTCTTC.

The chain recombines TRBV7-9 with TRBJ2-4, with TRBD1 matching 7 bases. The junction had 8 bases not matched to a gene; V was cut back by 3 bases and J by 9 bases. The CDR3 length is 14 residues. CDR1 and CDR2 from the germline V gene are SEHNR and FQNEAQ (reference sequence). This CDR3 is CASSLRTGVGIQYF. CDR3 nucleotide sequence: TGTGCCAGCAGCTTGAGGACAGGCGTCGGCATTCAGTACTTC.